The clone carrying this T cell receptor (beta chain) was found a few times. Its target is not known. The entry originates in a study of blood T cells in healthy people across ages. Next came a second PCR, run for about 6 to 12 cycles, which used a sample-barcoded 5' primer along with a J-beta primer mix. Through a template-switch adaptor with 12 random nucleotides, each cDNA molecule received a tag. TCRdb called the 5' RACE reads again in MiXCR, with one record for every CDR3 protein. This table holds over 1,500,000 distinct CDR3 sequences, 49% found once. Notes on the study in general: The diversity estimates, figures obtained from one million T cells, were considered underestimates. TCR beta diversity correlated strongly with naive T cell percentage.

Russia was home to the donors, healthy Caucasian individuals aged 6 to 90. CDR3 length equals 17 residues. Germline loops: CDR1 SNHLY, CDR2 FYNNEI. Losses at the gene ends were 1 base for V and 1 base for J; bases not matched to a gene: 5. The TCR sequence derives from a woman aged 40 to 50 in good health. The chain couples TRBV2 to TRBJ2-3; 10 nucleotides align to TRBD2. Specimen: blood. CDR3 DNA sequence: TGTGCCAGCAGTGAAGGGTTAACTAGCGGGGGCACAGATACGCAGTATTTT. Its protein is CASSEGLTSGGTDTQYF.